This T cell receptor beta chain appears in the sequencing data of a study of Ad26.COV2.S vaccination and SARS-CoV-2 variants (dated by TCRdb to the early 2020s). Study-wide context: Vaccine-arm donors were drawn from COV1001, a multicentre, randomized, double-blind, placebo-controlled phase I-IIa trial of Ad26.COV2.S in healthy adults. Ad26.COV2.S was given intramuscularly at 5x10^10 or 1x10^11 viral particles, as a single shot or as two shots 56 days apart. The TCR-sequenced set comprised around 30 samples: approximately 20 Ad26.COV2.S vaccine recipients, 5 placebo recipients and 8 SARS-CoV-2 convalescent individuals. Blinding of investigators to trial group allocation was maintained during experiments and outcome assessment. Participants in the trial were split at random into five groups of five each, receiving low-dose or high-dose Ad26.COV2.S once or twice, or else placebo on both occasions. Sequencing of the TCRbeta repertoire served to evaluate the specificity and breadth of SARS-CoV-2-reactive T cell receptors following Ad26.COV2.S vaccination.

TCRbeta CDR3 regions were sequenced with the immunoSEQ Assay. After extraction, genomic DNA underwent amplification by bias-controlled multiplex PCR, followed by high-throughput sequencing. The original pipeline was this. To quantify the absolute abundance of every unique TCRbeta CDR3 region, sequences were collapsed and filtered. Usable DNA was measured by amplifying reference genes present in all nucleated cells, and TCRbeta template counts were normalized to that usable DNA to estimate T cell fraction. Repertoire TCRs were annotated as SARS-CoV-2-specific when V gene, CDR3 amino acid sequence and J gene were exactly matched to a known reactive TCR set. The reference SARS-CoV-2 TCR set came from MIRA and was filtered for enrichment in COVID-19-positive ImmuneCODE repertoires, removing public or cross-reactive TCRs. Based on the MIRA antigens, annotated TCRs were further analysed at the level of specific ORF or position within ORF. Breadth was defined as annotated unique rearrangements over total unique productive rearrangements; depth was the summed frequency of those rearrangements. TCR breadth was compared between groups using two-sided Wilcoxon rank-sum tests. TCRdb obtained this table from immuneACCESS and retained in-frame rearrangements with V and J assigned. These tables miss some clones; where compared with another copy, unresolved V genes account for less than half of the shortfall, and the remainder is unexplained. For V, J and clone size, that table is used; D and trimming come from the DNA. The sample yields a few hundred thousand clones; 88% were counted once. Of the sample, 3.6% is held by the ten largest clones.

The treatment or condition label for this specimen denotes: roughly 20 received Ad26.COV2.S at low or high dose, single or two shots; about five received placebo; per-sample allocation not given. Repertoires of vaccine and placebo recipients were sequenced from samples taken on day 63 after the first injection. Cohort 1b enrolled about two dozen adults aged 18-55 years at a single site in Boston, USA, between 29 July and 7 August 2020. Ad26.COV2.S was a replication-incompetent adenovirus type 26 vector expressing a prefusion-stabilized SARS-CoV-2 spike protein from the original Wuhan strain. In its sample, this clone was seen a few times. Its binding antigen is unknown. Per-nucleotide qualities are absent, and no much larger clonotype sits a single base away. The CDR3, cysteine through phenylalanine, is 11 amino acids long. Of the read, only the CDR3 DNA is kept; its 33 bases are in frame from base 1. Between the V and J ends, shortened by 2 bases and 6 bases respectively, the junction contains 2 bases. In the germline V gene, CDR1 corresponds to MRHNA and CDR2 to SNTAGT.

The paper's findings and limits, for the study overall: After vaccination, substantial breadth of spike-specific CD8+ and CD4+ T cell responses was reported. It was noted by the authors that total T cell responses may have been underestimated by the TCR breadth and depth analyses. Ad26.COV2.S recipients had higher spike-specific TCR breadth than placebo recipients (P = 0.0014). Vaccine and placebo recipients had similar non-spike TCR breadth, a finding consistent with the vaccine containing only spike. The study was not powered for comparison of responses between vaccine doses or regimens.

The sample here was peripheral blood, taken in a trial of Ad26.COV2.S vaccine versus placebo. This sequence was found in a person aged 18-65 years who received the Ad26.COV2.S COVID-19 vaccine or a placebo. This receptor chain uses TRBV6-4 and TRBJ2-1, with the D segment identity uncertain. The CDR3 has the sequence CASSDGNEQFF. Read as DNA, the sequence is TGTGCCAGCAGTGACGGCAATGAGCAGTTCTTC.